A single sample gave rise to the 28 T cell receptor beta chains below, sequenced in a study of cytomegalovirus exposure and HLA in healthy donors. Use of 60 Vbeta and 13 Jbeta primers characterized the PCR. TCRdb's table, derived via immunoSEQ multiplex PCR, lists solely in-frame clones and lacks some. Here the sample spans about 110,000 clones, more than 65% being singletons. Sequenced material: PBMCs. The receptor source for this set is a woman under 40 in good health and CMV-seronegative.

The chain combines TRBV6-5 with TRBJ2-7; the D gene is possibly TRBD2 (6 bases). Germline CDR1 is MNHEY and CDR2 is SVGAGI. The CDR3 length is 15 residues. V was trimmed by 0 bases and J by 6 bases, leaving 15 bases between them. The CDR3 DNA follows: TGTGCCAGCAGTTACTCGGGTACCCTGGGGGGCGAGCAGTACTTC. This codes for CASSYSGTLGGEQYF.

The genes are TRBV5-4 and TRBJ1-3, with TRBD1 matching 9 bases. Per the germline V gene, CDR1 is SGHNT and CDR2 is YYREEE (reference sequence). V lost 2 bases and J lost 1; bases outside the gene matches: 1. CDR3 size: 15 residues. The CDR3 is CASSLQGASGNTIYF. For the CDR3, the DNA is TGTGCCAGCAGCTTACAGGGGGCGTCTGGAAACACCATATATTTT.

This rearrangement joins TRBV2 to TRBJ1-1; 7 nucleotides match TRBD1. V dropped 6 bases and J dropped 0; count of bases not matched to a gene: 4. This CDR3 has 14 amino acids. Germline loops: CDR1 SNHLY, CDR2 FYNNEI. CDR3 in amino acids: CASSGGQMNTEAFF. The CDR3 DNA is TGTGCCAGCAGCGGGGGACAGATGAACACTGAAGCTTTCTTT.

Turning to this clone: The sample has other DNA sequences that encode this CDR3 too. The chain uses TRBV7-2 and TRBJ1-1; TRBD1 might be the D (5 bases). V lost 2 bases to trimming and J lost 0 bases, with 7 bases between them. Per the germline V gene, CDR1 is SGHTA and CDR2 is FQGNSA. CDR3 length: 14 amino acids. The CDR3 loop reads CASSLQGMNTEAFF. CDR3 nucleotide sequence: TGTGCCAGCAGCTTACAGGGCATGAACACTGAAGCTTTCTTT.

CDR3 sequence reads: CASSYSASTDTQYF. The CDR3, as DNA: TGTGCCAGCAGTTACTCGGCTAGCACAGATACGCAGTATTTT. The chain recombines TRBV6-6 with TRBJ2-3; D is undetermined. The CDR3 consists of 14 residues. Trimming left V 0 bases short and J 0 bases short, with 4 bases between. The germline gives CDR1 MNHNY, CDR2 SVGAGI (reference sequence).

This rearrangement joins TRBV15 to TRBJ1-1; TRBD1 is a possible D gene (5 bases). The V end lost 4 bases, the J end lost 3 bases, and 12 bases lay between the germline ends. This CDR3 is built from 14 residues. Germline V gives CDR1 LNHNV, CDR2 YYDKDF (reference sequence). The DNA of the CDR3 is TGTGCCACCAGCAAGACAGTTGCGGACACTGAAGCTTTCTTT. Protein: CATSKTVADTEAFF.

The V call is TRBV29-1, the J call TRBJ2-7; TRBD1 might be the D (6 bases). V was pared by 7 bases and J by 1 base, with 14 bases between. CDR1 and CDR2 from the germline V gene are SQVTM and ANQGSEA. The CDR3 totals 13 residues. The CDR3 reads CSAKPGQSYEQYF. DNA of the CDR3: TGCAGCGCCAAACCGGGACAATCCTACGAGCAGTACTTC.

The chain joins TRBV5-1 to TRBJ2-3; TRBD2 aligns across 12 bases. This CDR3 is 16 amino acids long. Germline V gene lookup returns CDR1 SGHRS and CDR2 YFSETQ. The junction had 4 bases not matched to a gene; V was cut back by 1 base and J by 4 bases. The CDR3 sequence: CASSLRGTSGPDTQYF. CDR3 in DNA: TGCGCCAGCAGCTTGCGTGGGACTAGCGGGCCAGATACGCAGTATTTT.

As regards this clone: This sample includes further DNA sequences coding for the same CDR3. The rearrangement uses TRBV27 and TRBJ1-1, with D hard to call. Between the trimmed V and J ends, which lost 6 bases and 1 base, there was a span of 6 bases. CDR1 is MNHEY and CDR2 is SMNVEV in the germline V gene (reference sequence). The CDR3 loop spans 12 amino acids. The CDR3 nucleotides are TGTGCCAGCAGAGGAGGGAACACTGAAGCTTTCTTT. Translating gives CASRGGNTEAFF.

The V call is TRBV19, the J call TRBJ1-1; D is perhaps TRBD1 (5 bases). The V gene's germline CDR1 is LNHDA and CDR2 SQIVND (reference sequence). This CDR3 region has 15 residues. Trimming stripped 5 bases from V and 2 bases from J, with 15 bases between. The CDR3 loop is CASSPGDWSNTEAFF. In DNA form, the CDR3 reads TGTGCCAGTAGTCCCGGGGACTGGTCAAACACTGAAGCTTTCTTT.

This rearrangement joins TRBV5-4 to TRBJ1-1, with D perhaps matching TRBD1 (6 bases). V shed 2 bases and J shed 5 bases, with 16 bases lying between them. CDR3 length equals 15 residues. CDR1 and CDR2 from the germline V gene are SGHNT and YYREEE (reference sequence). The CDR3 loop reads CASSFGGASRTEAFF. The CDR3 nucleotides read TGTGCCAGCAGCTTTGGGGGGGCGAGTAGGACTGAAGCTTTCTTT.

This clone was seen only once. The chain uses TRBV6-6 and TRBJ2-2; no definite D call. The V gene lost 7 bases and the J gene lost 6 bases, with 15 bases spanning the gap. CDR1 is MNHNY, CDR2 SVGAGI, per germline (reference sequence). This CDR3 spans 14 amino acids. Here the CDR3 DNA reads TGTGCCAGCATCCCAGAGAGGTACGCCGGGGAGCTGTTTTTT. Protein sequence: CASIPERYAGELFF.

This clone has a single count. The chain couples TRBV27 to TRBJ1-1; D may be TRBD1 (6 bases). Germline-derived CDR1 and CDR2 are MNHEY and SMNVEV (reference sequence). V was clipped by 6 bases and J by 3 bases, with 14 bases between them. The CDR3 has 14 amino acids. CDR3 DNA sequence: TGTGCCAGCAGACGGGGGAGGGGGGACACTGAAGCTTTCTTT. Translated, it gives CASRRGRGDTEAFF.

This clone was detected a few times. J is TRBJ2-2 and V is TRBV7-9; 9 nucleotides align to TRBD1. Germline V gene sequence: CDR1 SEHNR, CDR2 FQNEAQ (reference sequence). With V trimmed by 6 bases and J by 1 base, 6 bases remained unmatched. This CDR3 has 16 residues. CDR3 amino acids: CASRLLGQGNTGELFF. The DNA of the CDR3 is TGTGCCAGCAGGCTGCTGGGACAGGGGAACACCGGGGAGCTGTTTTTT. Based on the CDR3 plus reference TRBV7-9 and TRBJ2-2, the full variable domain is DTGVSQNPRHKITKRGQNVTFRCDPISEHNRLYWYRQTLGQGPEFLTYFQNEAQLEKSRLLSDRFSAERPKGSFSTLEIQRTEQGDSAMYLCASRLLGQGNTGELFFGEGSRLTVL.

The chain employs TRBV30 and TRBJ1-4, with D perhaps TRBD1 (5 bases). This CDR3 has 15 amino acids. Looked up from germline, CDR1 is GTSNPN and CDR2 is SVGIG (reference sequence). Trimming took off 0 bases at V and 6 bases at J, with 14 bases between the two ends. DNA of the CDR3: TGTGCCTGGAGTGTAAAGGAGGGGTTCGATGAAAAACTGTTTTTT. The encoded protein is CAWSVKEGFDEKLFF. The full variable domain, its missing parts supplied by reference TRBV30 and TRBJ1-4, is SQTIHQWPATLVQPVGSPLSLECTVEGTSNPNLYWYRQAAGRGLQLLFYSVGIGQISSEVPQNLSASRPQDRQFILSSKKLLLSDSGFYLCAWSVKEGFDEKLFFGSGTQLSVL.

This clone was counted a single time. The chain uses TRBV6-1 and TRBJ1-5, with TRBD1 matching over 9 bases. Germline-derived CDR1 and CDR2 are MNHNS and SASEGT. CDR3 length: 14 residues. Trimming removed 7 bases from V and 6 bases from J; junction bases left unmatched: 7. The CDR3 region has the DNA TGTGCCAGCAAGAAAGACAGGGGGACTCAGCCCCAGCATTTT. Protein product: CASKKDRGTQPQHF.

This chain joins TRBV7-8 and TRBJ1-1, with 8 bases lining up with TRBD1. The CDR3 totals 14 residues. CDR1 is SGHVS, CDR2 FQNEAQ, per germline. V shed 2 bases, J shed 3 bases, and the junction held 2 bases outside the gene matches. In DNA form, the CDR3 reads TGTGCCAGCAGCTTATCAGGGGGCCACACTGAAGCTTTCTTT. Its protein is CASSLSGGHTEAFF.

The chain uses TRBV7-6 and TRBJ1-1; D is undetermined. Germline lookup yields CDR1 SGHVS and CDR2 FNYEAQ. Trimming shortened V by 3 bases and J by 11 bases, and 13 bases separated the two germline ends. This CDR3 comprises 12 residues. CDR3 sequence: CASSFDTREAFF. CDR3 in DNA: TGTGCCAGCAGCTTCGACACCCGGGAGGCTTTCTTT.

CDR3 in DNA: TGTGCCAGCAGTTTCTCCGCGGGGGGGCACACCGGGGAGCTGTTTTTT. Protein: CASSFSAGGHTGELFF. The rearrangement joins TRBV27 to TRBJ2-2; TRBD2 matches at 9 bases. Germline V lookup: CDR1 MNHEY, CDR2 SMNVEV (reference sequence). CDR3 size: 16 residues. Trimming took 3 bases from V and 3 from J; bases not matched to a gene: 5.

This clone showed up just a few times. The chain has TRBV20-1 and TRBJ2-1, with D perhaps matching TRBD1 (6 bases). This CDR3 is 11 amino acids long. Per the germline V gene, CDR1 is DFQATT and CDR2 is SNEGSKA (reference sequence). V dropped 4 bases and J dropped 9 bases, with 10 bases sitting between them. CDR3 residues: CSANRAGEQFF. DNA of the CDR3: TGCAGTGCTAACAGGGCCGGTGAGCAGTTCTTC.

The chain combines TRBV25-1 with TRBJ2-2, with 9 bases fitting TRBD1. J gave up 3 bases and V 4 bases, and 0 bases lay outside the gene matches. The length of the CDR3 is 14 residues. The germline gives CDR1 MGHDK, CDR2 SYGVNS. In DNA form, the CDR3 reads TGTGCCAGCAGTGGGACAGGGGACACCGGGGAGCTGTTTTTT. The encoded protein is CASSGTGDTGELFF.

The J gene is TRBJ2-7, the V gene TRBV7-9; TRBD1 agrees at 10 bases. Looked up from germline, CDR1 is SEHNR and CDR2 is FQNEAQ (reference sequence). V was pared by 5 bases and J by 9 bases, with 10 bases of the junction left unmatched. This CDR3 region has 14 residues. The CDR3 DNA is TGTGCCAGCAGCCCCCGGGACAGGGGAGGTGGGCAGTACTTC. Amino acids: CASSPRDRGGGQYF.

The genes are TRBV11-3 and TRBJ2-2, with a tentative D call TRBD2 (6 bases). The V end lost 1 base, the J end lost 4 bases, and 10 bases lay between the germline ends. Germline CDR1 is SGHNT and CDR2 is YENEEA. This CDR3 has 15 amino acids. CDR3 residues: CASSLGREVTGELFF. The CDR3 nucleotides read TGTGCCAGCAGCTTAGGCAGGGAGGTCACCGGGGAGCTGTTTTTT.

The genes are TRBV7-8 and TRBJ1-1; D is unclear. CDR1 and CDR2 (germline): SGHVS, FQNEAQ. The CDR3 totals 15 residues. The V end lost 5 bases, the J end lost 3 bases, and 16 bases lay between the germline ends. CDR3 nucleotides: TGTGCCAGCAGCCCGAGGGCTCTCGGGGACACTGAAGCTTTCTTT. Protein product: CASSPRALGDTEAFF.

This sequence joins TRBV27 and TRBJ2-7, with TRBD1 matching over 8 bases. This CDR3 spans 14 amino acids. In germline, CDR1 is MNHEY, CDR2 SMNVEV (reference sequence). The trim removed 4 bases at V and 2 bases at J, leaving 4 bases unmatched. CDR3 DNA sequence: TGTGCCAGCAGTTCCGGACAGGGAACCTACGAGCAGTACTTC. This codes for CASSSGQGTYEQYF.

This chain uses TRBV7-2 with TRBJ1-5, with a weak D call TRBD1 (6 bases). The V gene's germline CDR1 is SGHTA and CDR2 FQGNSA. This CDR3 is 13 amino acids long. V lost 5 bases and J 5 bases, leaving 10 bases between the germline ends. CDR3 region: CASSLDRDQPQHF. In DNA, the CDR3 is TGTGCCAGCAGCCTGGACAGAGATCAGCCCCAGCATTTT.

The chain has TRBV5-1 and TRBJ1-3, with D hard to call. The CDR3 runs to 16 residues. The germline V gene encodes CDR1 SGHRS and CDR2 YFSETQ. V dropped 0 bases and J dropped 0 bases, with 10 bases sitting between them. Written as DNA, the CDR3 is TGCGCCAGCAGCTTGGGAGATTTGAGCTCTGGAAACACCATATATTTT. Its protein is CASSLGDLSSGNTIYF.

The chain carries TRBV27 and TRBJ2-3; D may be TRBD2 (6 bases). The CDR3 contains 15 residues. CDR1 and CDR2 (germline): MNHEY, SMNVEV (reference sequence). V was shortened by 4 bases and J by 1 base, with 12 bases between the two germline ends. In nucleotides, the CDR3 is TGTGCCAGCAGTTCGGGACTTCTACGCACAGATACGCAGTATTTT. This gives the protein CASSSGLLRTDTQYF.